This T cell receptor beta chain was obtained from a study of blood T cell repertoires in COVID-19. The CDR3 runs 16 residues. The V gene's germline CDR1 is SGHDN and CDR2 FVKESK. Trimming left V 3 bases short and J 4 bases short, with 16 bases between. Original processing methods: The assay estimated nucleated cells by amplifying reference gene primers. The assay was immunoSEQ multiplex PCR, and TCRdb's table has in-frame clones only and misses some. That table gives V, J and clone size, and the DNA gave D and trimming. This sample has 200,000 to 300,000 clones; approximately 88% occur once, and the top ten carry around 6.3%.

Specimen: peripheral blood. This chain connects TRBV14 to TRBJ2-1, with D tentatively TRBD1 (5 bases). This TCR came from a woman in her 30s with COVID-19, enrolled during active disease. The CDR3 reads CASSHPLGASYNEQFF. CDR3 DNA sequence: TGTGCCAGCAGCCACCCTCTAGGGGCCTCTTACAATGAGCAGTTCTTC.